The 5 T cell receptor beta chains reported below all come from one sample, sequenced in a study of shared clonotypes between healthy human individuals. Assay: immunoSEQ multiplex PCR; the TCRdb copy retains only in-frame clones and omits some. Of 2,500,000 or so clones in the sample, around nine tenths were seen once. Sequencing was performed on naive CD4+ T cells sorted from blood. Described subset: CD45RA+ positively selected. These receptors came from a young man in good health.

V usage is TRBV21-1 and J usage is TRBJ1-1; the table calls TRBD1, which could not be checked here. TRBV21-1 corresponds to a pseudogene. The CDR3 is made up of 15 amino acids. In DNA, the CDR3 is TGTGCCAGCAGCACACCAGGGACAGGAGGGACTGAAGCTTTCTTT. As protein: CASSTPGTGGTEAFF.

The V and J genes are TRBV28 and TRBJ2-2, with 8 bases lining up with TRBD1. The V segment lost 6 bases and the J segment 4 bases; nucleotides outside the gene matches: 4. The CDR3 has 14 amino acids. Per germline, CDR1 MDHEN and CDR2 SYDVKM. The CDR3 sequence: CASRPTGVTGELFF. The CDR3 coding sequence is TGTGCCAGCAGGCCGACAGGGGTCACCGGGGAGCTGTTTTTT.

This chain uses TRBV30 with TRBJ2-5; 7 bases align to TRBD2. The J call may be wrong; the DNA end is better matched by TRBJ2-7. From germline, CDR1 is GTSNPN and CDR2 SVGIG (reference sequence). The CDR3 is 12 amino acids. CDR3 region: CALSGAGYEQYF. The DNA for the CDR3 is TGTGCTCTGTCGGGAGCGGGGTACGAGCAGTACTTC.

A note on this clone: This sequence may be a read error, since a much larger clone differs from it by one base. Other DNA variants within this sample encode the same CDR3. V is TRBV27 and J is TRBJ1-1, with D unclear. The germline gives CDR1 MNHEY, CDR2 SMNVEV (reference sequence). V dropped 3 bases and J dropped 1 base, with 6 bases sitting between them. CDR3 length equals 13 residues. This CDR3 is CASSLAGNTEAFF. CDR3 sequence (DNA): TGTGCCAGCAGTTTGGCAGGGAACACTGAAGCTTTCTTT.

This clone was detected only a few times. V is TRBV29-1 and J is TRBJ1-5; D is unresolved. The CDR3 is made up of 12 amino acids. V was cut by 4 bases and J by 5 bases, with 9 bases left in between. Germline CDR1 SQVTM, CDR2 ANQGSEA. The CDR3 region has the DNA TGCAGCGTTGGGGCATACGATCAGCCCCAGCATTTT. This sequence encodes CSVGAYDQPQHF.